The text below deals with one TCR beta chain. This clone was counted between two and nine times. Its antigen is still unknown. One junction end does not reproduce the germline sequence, and a read error may be involved. All of the isolated RNA was reverse transcribed with the High Capacity cDNA Reverse Transcription Kit, so expressed TCRB transcripts were sequenced. Deep immunoSEQ sequencing was applied to naive, central memory and regulatory T cell samples, giving an average of roughly 3.5 million total reads per sample. Sorted cells were lysed in RLT buffer, and RNA was extracted using DNase-treated RNeasy Micro or Mini kits according to cell number. To prevent cross-contamination, each cell subset was processed individually, whereas patient and healthy donor samples were processed jointly. TCRB sequences were amplified from cDNA with the immunoSEQ multiplex PCR, producing 87-bp fragments spanning the CDR3 region. The amplicons were sequenced using the Illumina HiSeq platform. In the paper's pipeline: Synthetic template baselines were used to correct PCR bias computationally, reads within Hamming distance 2 were collapsed, and singletons that could not be merged were discarded. Reads were aligned against IMGT so that V, D and J genes, CDR3 length and insertions or deletions at six rearrangement sites could be assigned. Clonotype counts were normalized to sorted cell number within each subset before computing true diversity and Gini coefficients with the tcR R package. The overlap coefficient, calculated on TCRB nucleotide sequences, was used to quantify repertoire sharing. Out-of-frame TCRB sequences from naive cells were analyzed as a proxy for the pre-selection repertoire. TCRdb re-hosts the immuneACCESS table, in-frame sequences only. Its copies lack some clones; in the studies checked, an unresolved V gene accounts for under half of them, and the cause for the rest is not known. The D gene and trimming were derived from the DNA, and the V and J assignments and clone size from that table. Here the sample has about 260,000 clones; roughly 21% occur a single time. The ten most abundant clones make up around 0.03% of the sample.

The sample comes from a study of beta chain features in type 1 diabetes (dated by TCRdb to the late 2010s). Turning to the overall study: Mean age, gender distribution, total cell number and subset yield were not different between patients and healthy donors. In the study, TCRB repertoires of sorted circulating CD4+ T cell subsets from recently diagnosed type 1 diabetes patients were compared with those of matched healthy donors. Naive and central memory subsets were obtained from all 30 or so donors, but regulatory and stem cell-like memory subsets were isolated from only 8 patients and 8 healthy donors. A total of roughly 98,000,000 sorted cells were examined across all samples, and a strong correlation was observed between cell number per subset and RNA yield. Study-level results and caveats: Patients with type 1 diabetes made fewer insertions and deleted more nucleotides at VDJ recombination sites, implying thymic rearrangement abnormalities. Shorter templates might have been favored by PCR, but patient and control samples were amplified and corrected together, so both groups would have been affected equally by any skew. Sequencing cDNA rather than genomic DNA could over-represent highly expressing activated cells, although activation and CD3 levels did not differ between groups. Only small numbers of individuals were included in the HLA sub-analyses, which left unresolved whether HLA type had any influence on TCRB rearrangement. Type 1 diabetes patients showed a moderate but significant shortening of TCRB CDR3 length in all four CD4+ subsets. The naive, central memory and regulatory TCRB repertoires appeared to resemble one another more closely among patients than among healthy donors.

Each donor gave one peripheral blood draw, averaging approximately 110 mL, which was collected into heparinised tubes. Using a panel that included CD45RO, CCR7, CD25, CD127, CD95 and CD27, naive, central memory, regulatory and stem cell-like memory CD4+ T cells were sorted on a BD FACSAria II. All sorted populations exceeded 95% purity. PBMCs were separated immediately by Lymphoprep density gradient centrifugation and were stained directly, without being cultured. To minimize batch effects, samples were stained and sorted in pairs, one healthy donor with one patient per experiment. From the germline V gene, CDR1 is SNHLY and CDR2 is FYNNEI. The CDR3 spans 12 residues, from the cysteine through the phenylalanine. CDR3 DNA is the only sequence kept; it has 36 bases, read in frame from the first base.

The chain is encoded by TRBV2 joined to TRBJ1-1; too little of a D gene remains to name it. The sequenced sample was naive CD4+ T cells from blood. What the cell subset or site label conveys for this sample: true naive CD4+ T cells. The sequence was collected from a woman in her thirties or forties with type 1 diabetes. The CDR3 corresponds to CASTEQNTEAFF. The DNA reads TGTGCCAGCACTGAACAGAACACTGAAGCTTTCTTT.